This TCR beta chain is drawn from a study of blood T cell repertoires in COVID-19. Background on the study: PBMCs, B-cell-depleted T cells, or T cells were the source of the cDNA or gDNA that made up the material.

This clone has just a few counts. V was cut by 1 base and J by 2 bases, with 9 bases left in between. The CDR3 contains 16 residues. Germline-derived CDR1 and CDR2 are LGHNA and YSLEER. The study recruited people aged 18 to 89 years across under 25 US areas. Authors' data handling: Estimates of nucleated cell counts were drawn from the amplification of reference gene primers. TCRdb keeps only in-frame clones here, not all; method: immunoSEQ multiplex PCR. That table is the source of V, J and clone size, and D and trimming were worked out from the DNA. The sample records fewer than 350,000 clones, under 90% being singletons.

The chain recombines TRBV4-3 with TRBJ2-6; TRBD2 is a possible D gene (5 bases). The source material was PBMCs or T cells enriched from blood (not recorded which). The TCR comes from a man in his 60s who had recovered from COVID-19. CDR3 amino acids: CASSQGSGTGANVLTF. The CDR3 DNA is TGCGCCAGCAGCCAAGGTTCGGGGACTGGGGCCAACGTCCTGACTTTC.